The next 18 T cell receptor beta chains were all read from a single sample in a study of T cell changes during pregnancy in multiple sclerosis (dated by TCRdb to the late 2010s). The receptor library was made with the immunoSEQ multiplex PCR assay. The immuneACCESS repertoire file appears here via TCRdb, limited to in-frame rearrangements. These files lack a portion of the clones; in checked studies, under half of the deficit traces to unresolved V genes, and the cause of the others is not known. This sample gives tens of thousands of clones in total; 70% to 90% of them show up just once. The top ten hold roughly 8% of the sample. Sequencing was performed on CD8+ T cells from peripheral blood mononuclear cells, taken in the first trimester of pregnancy. Receptors were obtained from a female donor in good health, enrolled as a control in a pregnancy study.

The chain combines TRBV5-8 with TRBJ1-6; D is unclear. The germline V gene has CDR1 SGHTS and CDR2 YDEGEE. V was shortened by 4 bases and J by 0 bases, with 8 bases between the two germline ends. CDR3 size: 15 residues. CDR3 sequence reads: CASSNRSSYNSPLHF. CDR3 coding DNA: TGTGCCAGCAGCAACCGGAGCTCCTATAATTCACCCCTCCACTTT.

The V gene is TRBV6-1, the J gene TRBJ2-1; 7 positions match TRBD1. Germline CDR1 and CDR2: MNHNS and SASEGT. This CDR3 spans 15 amino acids. V lost 10 bases to trimming and J lost 0 bases; unmatched junction nucleotides: 9. In DNA, the CDR3 is TGTGCCATATGGGACAGTTCTAGCTCCTACAATGAGCAGTTCTTC. Protein product: CAIWDSSSSYNEQFF.

This chain connects TRBV11-2 to TRBJ2-1; tentative D call: TRBD2 (7 bases). CDR1 and CDR2 from the germline V gene are SGHAT and FQNNGV. The CDR3 runs 17 residues. Deletions cut 5 bases from V and 6 bases from J, with 23 bases between. CDR3 region: CASSRTQGGGLINEQFF. CDR3 DNA: TGTGCCAGCAGCCGCACCCAAGGGGGGGGGCTAATCAATGAGCAGTTCTTC.

The chain recombines TRBV9 with TRBJ2-1; 9 bases map to TRBD2. Germline V gene lookup returns CDR1 SGDLS and CDR2 YYNGEE. Losses at the gene ends were 1 base for V and 5 bases for J; bases not matched to a gene: 4. This CDR3 comprises 15 residues. As DNA, the CDR3 is TGTGCCAGCAGCGTACGGGCGGGGGGGAACAATGAGCAGTTCTTC. Amino acids: CASSVRAGGNNEQFF.

The rearrangement uses TRBV7-9 and TRBJ2-1; TRBD2 matches 8 bases. V trimming: 1 base; J trimming: 5 bases; junction bases outside the gene matches: 4. The germline V gene encodes CDR1 SEHNR and CDR2 FQNEAQ (reference sequence). The CDR3 totals 15 residues. Written as DNA, the CDR3 is TGTGCCAGCAGCTTAGTAAGCGGGGGAAACAATGAGCAGTTCTTC. Its protein product is CASSLVSGGNNEQFF.

The CDR3: CASSLFGHAGLGGYTF. As DNA, the CDR3 is TGTGCCAGCAGCTTATTCGGCCACGCTGGGCTGGGTGGCTACACCTTC. The chain couples TRBV7-2 to TRBJ1-2; D is uncertain. Per the germline V gene, CDR1 is SGHTA and CDR2 is FQGNSA. V gave up 2 bases and J gave up 7 bases, with 20 bases separating them. The CDR3 loop spans 16 amino acids.

The chain joins TRBV4-3 to TRBJ2-1, with 10 bases aligning to TRBD1. The CDR3 has 16 amino acids. CDR1 is LGHNA and CDR2 is YSLEER in the germline V gene. With V trimmed by 0 bases and J by 2 bases, 1 base remained unmatched. CDR3 nucleotide sequence: TGCGCCAGCAGCCAAGAAGGACAGGGGGCCTACAATGAGCAGTTCTTC. As protein: CASSQEGQGAYNEQFF.

In its sample, this clone ranks as medium-sized. The chain employs TRBV4-3 and TRBJ1-6, with D perhaps TRBD1 (6 bases). The V gene's germline CDR1 is LGHNA and CDR2 YSLEER. Trimming left V 2 bases short and J 8 bases short, with 13 bases between. The CDR3 is 15 amino acids. The CDR3 coding sequence is TGCGCCAGCAGCCAAACGCAGGGGATCTATTCACCCCTCCACTTT. This translates into CASSQTQGIYSPLHF.

The rearrangement links TRBV10-3 to TRBJ1-6; 7 bases match TRBD1. J gave up 0 bases and V 6 bases, and 5 bases lay outside the gene matches. This CDR3 comprises 16 residues. Germline V lookup: CDR1 ENHRY, CDR2 SYGVKD. CDR3 sequence reads: CAIRGQSSSYNSPLHF. The DNA of the CDR3 is TGTGCCATCAGGGGACAGTCTAGCTCCTATAATTCACCCCTCCACTTT.

This chain joins TRBV7-9 and TRBJ2-3, with a weak D call TRBD2 (5 bases). From germline, CDR1 is SEHNR and CDR2 FQNEAQ (reference sequence). The CDR3 runs to 15 residues. The germline V and J ends were trimmed by 3 bases and 0 bases, with 10 bases remaining between them. Written as DNA, the CDR3 is TGTGCCAGCAGCTTCGGGGAGCCAAGCACAGATACGCAGTATTTT. Its protein is CASSFGEPSTDTQYF.

The chain employs TRBV27 and TRBJ2-7, with 7 positions matching TRBD2. This CDR3 has 14 residues. J lost 0 bases, V lost 9 bases, and 8 bases had no gene match. Per germline, CDR1 MNHEY and CDR2 SMNVEV (reference sequence). For the CDR3, the DNA is TGTGCCAGTTCGGGGGGAGCCAGCTCCTACGAGCAGTACTTC. Protein: CASSGGASSYEQYF.

V and J are TRBV5-4 and TRBJ1-6; D unclear. Germline assignment: CDR1 SGHNT and CDR2 YYREEE (reference sequence). The CDR3 is 12 residues long. V gave up 4 bases and J gave up 10 bases, with 9 bases separating them. The CDR3 DNA reads as TGTGCCAGCAGCCTTCCCTACTCACCCCTCCACTTT. This codes for CASSLPYSPLHF.

This chain joins TRBV6-6 and TRBJ1-6, with 10 bases aligning to TRBD1. This CDR3 spans 16 amino acids. The V gene end was trimmed by 5 bases and the J gene end by 6 bases; junction bases not matched to a gene: 7. Germline CDR1 is MNHNY and CDR2 is SVGAGI (reference sequence). CDR3 coding DNA: TGTGCCAGCAGTCCCTCCGGGACAGGGGCTAATTCACCCCTCCACTTT. This encodes CASSPSGTGANSPLHF.

The chain carries TRBV28 and TRBJ1-4; D is ambiguous. The CDR3 extends over 15 amino acids. V lost 2 bases and J 0 bases, leaving 7 bases between the germline ends. In germline, CDR1 is MDHEN, CDR2 SYDVKM. In DNA form, the CDR3 reads TGTGCCAGCAGTTTAGTTCCTGCAACTAATGAAAAACTGTTTTTT. Its translation: CASSLVPATNEKLFF.

The chain is built from TRBV7-6 and TRBJ2-7; the D gene is possibly TRBD1 (6 bases). V gave up 5 bases and J gave up 0 bases, with 11 bases separating them. CDR3 length: 14 amino acids. CDR1 is SGHVS and CDR2 is FNYEAQ in the germline V gene. Here the CDR3 DNA reads TGTGCCAGCAGCAGTACAGGGTCCTCCTACGAGCAGTACTTC. Its translation: CASSSTGSSYEQYF.

This clone is medium-sized (0.01 to 0.1%) in the sample. The sample has other DNA sequences that encode this CDR3 too. The chain recombines TRBV4-3 with TRBJ2-1; 7 bases match TRBD1. Germline CDR1 reads LGHNA; CDR2 reads YSLEER. V shed 3 bases and J 3 bases; nucleotides not matched to a gene: 5. This CDR3 is built from 15 residues. CDR3 sequence reads: CASSQRQGIYNEQFF. DNA for the CDR3: TGCGCCAGCAGCCAGCGACAGGGAATCTACAATGAGCAGTTCTTC.

The rearrangement uses TRBV27 and TRBJ2-2, with D possibly TRBD2 on 5 matching bases. Germline loops: CDR1 MNHEY, CDR2 SMNVEV (reference sequence). The CDR3 consists of 13 residues. V lost 2 bases to trimming and J lost 6 bases, with 7 bases between them. The CDR3 here is CASSLAGPGELFF. The DNA for the CDR3 is TGTGCCAGCAGTTTAGCGGGTCCCGGGGAGCTGTTTTTT.

This clone was counted a few times. This chain links TRBV4-1 with TRBJ1-4, with 7 bases aligning to TRBD1. The germline V gene encodes CDR1 MGHRA and CDR2 YSYEKL. V dropped 1 base and J dropped 7; count of bases not matched to a gene: 6. The CDR3 sequence is 15 residues long. The CDR3 is CASSQAAGQVEKLFF. CDR3 sequence (DNA): TGCGCCAGCAGCCAAGCGGCAGGACAGGTTGAAAAACTGTTTTTT.